This record concerns one T cell receptor (beta chain) sequence. The record originates from a study of blood T cell repertoires in COVID-19. Study context: Collection of acute and convalescent COVID-19 samples took place in the United States, Italy and Spain. PBMCs, B-cell-depleted T cells, or T cells were the source of the cDNA or gDNA that made up the material.

Original processing notes: By means of reference gene primer amplification, nucleated cell counts were estimated. Assay used: immunoSEQ multiplex PCR; TCRdb lists only in-frame clones, some missing. V, J and clone size were drawn from that table, and D and trimming were deduced from the DNA. The sample carries more than 200,000 clones, around 88% recorded once. The CDR3 covers 14 residues. V lost 5 bases, J lost 9 bases, and 9 bases stayed unmatched. Per germline, CDR1 SGHTA and CDR2 FQGNSA. Material: peripheral blood. The chain links TRBV7-2 to TRBJ2-2; the match to TRBD1 covers 7 bases. The receptor comes from an older man with acute or convalescent COVID-19. The CDR3 DNA sequence: TGTGCCAGCAGCAAACCACCGACAGGGAGGGAGCTGTTTTTT. Protein product: CASSKPPTGRELFF.